Described below is a single T cell receptor (beta chain) sequence and its context. Antigen specificity is unknown. Both intraepithelial and lamina propria lymphocytes were released by processing graft tissue. The data originate from a study of graft-versus-host responses after intestinal transplantation. Broader study findings: Early after transplant, HvG clones declined as circulating GvH clones peaked. Where graft-donor T cell macrochimerism was present, patients had high graft-versus-host to host-versus-graft clonal ratios in allografts.

Sequenced by immunoSEQ multiplex PCR; TCRdb stores in-frame clones only, minus some. The table has 35,000 to 40,000 clones, approximately 86% seen once. The clonotype comes from a human patient who received an intestinal transplant, so some T cells may come from the graft donor. This material consisted of ileum tissue, taken approximately 210 days after intestinal transplant.

The chain's CDR3 is CASSQYGLAASNEQFF. The DNA of the CDR3 is TGTGCCAGCAGCCAATACGGACTAGCGGCATCCAATGAGCAGTTCTTC. The V gene is TRBV9, the J gene TRBJ2-1, with 10 nucleotides matching TRBD2. The junction had 10 bases not matched to a gene; V was cut back by 4 bases and J by 6 bases. Germline V gene lookup returns CDR1 SGDLS and CDR2 YYNGEE. This CDR3 is 16 amino acids long.